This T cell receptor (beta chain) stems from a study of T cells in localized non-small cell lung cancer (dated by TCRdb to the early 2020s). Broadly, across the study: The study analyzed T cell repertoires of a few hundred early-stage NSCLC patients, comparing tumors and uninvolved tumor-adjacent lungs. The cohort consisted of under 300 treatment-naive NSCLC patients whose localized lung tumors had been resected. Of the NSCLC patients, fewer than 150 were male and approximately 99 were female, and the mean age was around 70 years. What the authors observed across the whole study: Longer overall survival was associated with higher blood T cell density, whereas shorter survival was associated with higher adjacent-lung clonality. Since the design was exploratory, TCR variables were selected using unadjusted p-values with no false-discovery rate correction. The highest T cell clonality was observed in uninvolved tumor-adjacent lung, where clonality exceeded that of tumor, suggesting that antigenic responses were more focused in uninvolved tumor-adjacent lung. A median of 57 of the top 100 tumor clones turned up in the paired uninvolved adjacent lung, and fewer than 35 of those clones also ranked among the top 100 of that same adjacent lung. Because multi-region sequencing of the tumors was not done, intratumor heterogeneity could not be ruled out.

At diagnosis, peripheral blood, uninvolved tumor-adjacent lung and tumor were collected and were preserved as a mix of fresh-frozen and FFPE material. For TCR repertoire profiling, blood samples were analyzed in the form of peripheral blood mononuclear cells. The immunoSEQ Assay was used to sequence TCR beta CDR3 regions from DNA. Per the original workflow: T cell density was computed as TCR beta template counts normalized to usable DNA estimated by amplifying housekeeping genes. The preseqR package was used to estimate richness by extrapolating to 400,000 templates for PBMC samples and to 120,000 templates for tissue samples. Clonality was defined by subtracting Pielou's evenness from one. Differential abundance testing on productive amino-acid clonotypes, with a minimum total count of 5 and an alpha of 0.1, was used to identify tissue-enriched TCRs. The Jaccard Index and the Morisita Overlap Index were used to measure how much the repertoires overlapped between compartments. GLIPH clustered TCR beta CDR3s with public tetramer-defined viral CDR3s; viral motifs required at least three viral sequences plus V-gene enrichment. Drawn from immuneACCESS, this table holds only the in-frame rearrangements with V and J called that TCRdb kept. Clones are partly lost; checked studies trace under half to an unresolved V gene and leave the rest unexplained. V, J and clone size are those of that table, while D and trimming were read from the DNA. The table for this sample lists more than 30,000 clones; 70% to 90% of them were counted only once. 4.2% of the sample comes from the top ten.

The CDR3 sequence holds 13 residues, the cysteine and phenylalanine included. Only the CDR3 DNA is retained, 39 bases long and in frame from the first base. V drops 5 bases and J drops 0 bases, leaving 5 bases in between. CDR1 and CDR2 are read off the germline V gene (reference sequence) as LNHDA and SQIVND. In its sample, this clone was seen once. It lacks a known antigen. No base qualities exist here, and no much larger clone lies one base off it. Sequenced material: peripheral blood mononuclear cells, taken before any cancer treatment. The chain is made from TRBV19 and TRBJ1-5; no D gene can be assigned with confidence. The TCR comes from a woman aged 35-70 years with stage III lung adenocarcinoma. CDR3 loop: CASSPDSNQPQHF. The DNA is TGTGCCAGTAGTCCCGATAGCAATCAGCCCCAGCATTTT. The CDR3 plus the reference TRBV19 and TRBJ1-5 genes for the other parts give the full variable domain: DGGITQSPKYLFRKEGQNVTLSCEQNLNHDAMYWYRQDPGQGLRLIYYSQIVNDFQKGDIAEGYSVSREKKESFPLTVTSAQKNPTAFYLCASSPDSNQPQHFGDGTRLSIL.